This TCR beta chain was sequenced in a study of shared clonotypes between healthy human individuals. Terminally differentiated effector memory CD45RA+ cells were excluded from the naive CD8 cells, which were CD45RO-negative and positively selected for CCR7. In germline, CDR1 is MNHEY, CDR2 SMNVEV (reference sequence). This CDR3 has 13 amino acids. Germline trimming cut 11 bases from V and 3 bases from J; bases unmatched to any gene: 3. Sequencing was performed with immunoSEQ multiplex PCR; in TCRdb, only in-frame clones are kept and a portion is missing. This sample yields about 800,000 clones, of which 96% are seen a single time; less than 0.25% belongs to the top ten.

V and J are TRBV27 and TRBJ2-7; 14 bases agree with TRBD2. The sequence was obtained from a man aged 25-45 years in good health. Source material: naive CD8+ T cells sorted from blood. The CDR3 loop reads CAAGLAGDYEQYF. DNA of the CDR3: TGTGCCGCGGGACTAGCGGGAGACTACGAGCAGTACTTC.